The source of this T cell receptor (beta chain) is a study of blood T cell repertoires in COVID-19. CDR1 is MNHEY, CDR2 SVGAGI, per germline. Trimming cost V 5 bases and J 3 bases, with 10 bases left between them. This CDR3 is 13 amino acids long. TCRdb keeps only in-frame clones here, not all; method: immunoSEQ multiplex PCR. The sample includes some 220,000 clones, around 85% of them seen just once. The J gene is TRBJ1-2, the V gene TRBV6-5; D gene uncertain. The specimen was peripheral blood. This TCR came from a man in his forties or fifties with COVID-19, enrolled during active disease. The CDR3 DNA is TGTGCCAGCAGTCCGGGCGGGGACTATGGCTACACCTTC. Amino acid sequence: CASSPGGDYGYTF.